This TCR beta chain was profiled in a study of blood T cells in healthy people across ages. The CDR3 extends over 17 amino acids. The germline CDR1 and CDR2 sequences are SGHTA and FQGNSA. A note on this clonotype: The antigen is undetermined.

Overall study findings and caveats: The unsorted PBMCs prevented any conclusive comparison of naive versus antigen-experienced cells. TCR beta diversity, measured per million T cells, fell in a roughly linear way with age.

A second roughly 6 to 12 cycle PCR used barcoded and J-beta primers. CDR3-containing paired-end reads numbered at least 2.5 million in each sample. One entry per CDR3 protein, called by TCRdb with MiXCR from the 5' RACE reads. The repertoire holds 1 million to 1.2 million distinct CDR3 sequences, 35% to 40% seen once, with roughly 14% in the top ten. The chain combines TRBV7-2 with TRBJ2-1; 8 nucleotides line up with TRBD2. The J call may be faulty, since TRBJ2-7 better matches the DNA end. Sequencing was carried out using blood. The source is a man in his late teens or twenties in good health. CDR3 residues: CASSLAGGGGYYNEQYF. CDR3 nucleotide sequence: TGTGCCAGCAGCTTAGCGGGGGGCGGGGGGTACTACAATGAGCAGTACTTC.